The text below deals with one T cell receptor (beta chain). Its target is not known. The data originate from a study of cytomegalovirus exposure and HLA in healthy donors. Study summary: Inside one of the first data releases sat around 86 million unique TCRs taken from HLA-typed donors.

The CDR3 is 16 amino acids. Germline CDR1 and CDR2: SGHRS and YFSETQ. Trimming took 0 bases from V and 0 from J, leaving 7 bases between them. PCR employed 60 Vbeta and 13 Jbeta primers. Clones were read by immunoSEQ multiplex PCR, and TCRdb kept only the in-frame ones, dropping some. This sample has about 110,000 clones, with less than 80% found just once. Study-wide results and caveats: Productive rates of about 87% or about 30% were seen for most TCR beta V segments in an earlier analysis. Using a false discovery rate of 0.05, a later analysis showed that 15,000 to 20,000 TCR beta sequences were associated with HLA alleles.

The chain joins TRBV5-1 to TRBJ1-6; no firm D call. The sample comprised PBMCs. The clonotype comes from a man aged 60 to 69 in good health and CMV-seronegative. CDR3 sequence reads: CASSLDANSYNSPLHF. The CDR3 DNA follows: TGCGCCAGCAGCTTGGACGCGAACTCCTATAATTCACCCCTCCACTTT.